This TCR beta chain was found in a study of cytomegalovirus exposure and HLA in healthy donors. Study-wide findings and caveats: A missense DCLRE1C variant was associated with V- and J-gene trimming of TCR beta chains in a later analysis, and an independent cohort replicated the association. It was shown in a later analysis that HLA-associated TCR beta chains were more clonally expanded than other, equally common chains. There were a few CMV-associated chains whose specificity for CMV antigens was confirmed in vitro. Rare TCR sequences dominated, though some public TCRs recurred in many donors.

The length of the CDR3 is 14 residues. Germline V lookup: CDR1 SNHLY, CDR2 FYNNEI. Trimming removed 9 bases from V and 6 bases from J; junction bases left unmatched: 9. Note on this clone: The target antigen is unknown.

PCR involved 60 Vbeta and 13 Jbeta primers. This table comes from immunoSEQ multiplex PCR, and its TCRdb copy is limited to in-frame clones, with some not included. This sample has about 140,000 clones; roughly 80% occur once, and the top ten carry 5% to 5.5%. The source is a male donor in good health and CMV-seronegative. The J gene is TRBJ1-5, the V gene TRBV2, with TRBD1 matching 9 bases. The sample comprised PBMCs. Here the CDR3 DNA reads TGTGCCAGTAGCGACAGGGGGGGGCCTCAGCCCCAGCATTTT. Translated, it gives CASSDRGGPQPQHF.